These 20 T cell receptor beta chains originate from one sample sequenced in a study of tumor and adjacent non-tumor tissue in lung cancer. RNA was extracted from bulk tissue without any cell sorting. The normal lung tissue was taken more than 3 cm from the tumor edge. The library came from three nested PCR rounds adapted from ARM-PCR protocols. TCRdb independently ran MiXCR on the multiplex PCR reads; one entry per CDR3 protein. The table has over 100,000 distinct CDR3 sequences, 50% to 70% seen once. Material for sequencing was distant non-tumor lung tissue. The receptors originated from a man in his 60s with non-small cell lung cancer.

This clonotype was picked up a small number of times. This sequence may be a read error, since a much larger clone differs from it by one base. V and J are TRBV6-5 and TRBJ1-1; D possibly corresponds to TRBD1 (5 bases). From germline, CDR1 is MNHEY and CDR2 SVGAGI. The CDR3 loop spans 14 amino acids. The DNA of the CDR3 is TGTACCAGCAGTTACCAATATACAGGACTCGGAGCTTTCTTT. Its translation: CTSSYQYTGLGAFF.

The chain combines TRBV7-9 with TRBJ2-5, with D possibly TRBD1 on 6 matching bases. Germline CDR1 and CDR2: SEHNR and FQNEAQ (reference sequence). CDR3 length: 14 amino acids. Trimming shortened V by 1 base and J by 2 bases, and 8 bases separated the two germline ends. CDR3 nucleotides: TGTGCCAGCAGCTTAGGGCAGGGGCAAGAGACCCAGTACTTC. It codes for CASSLGQGQETQYF.

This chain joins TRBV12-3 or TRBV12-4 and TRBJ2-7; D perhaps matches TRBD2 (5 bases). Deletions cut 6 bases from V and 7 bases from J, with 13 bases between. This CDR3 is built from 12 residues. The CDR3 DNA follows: TGTGCCAGCAGCCGTCAGAGAGGGGAGCAGTACTTC. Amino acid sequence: CASSRQRGEQYF.

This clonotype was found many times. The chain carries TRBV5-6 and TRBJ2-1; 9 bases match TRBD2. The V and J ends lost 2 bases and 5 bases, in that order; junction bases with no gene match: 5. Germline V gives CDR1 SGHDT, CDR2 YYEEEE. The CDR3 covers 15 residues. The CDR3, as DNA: TGTGCCAGCAGCTTTAATAGCGGGGGCCACAATGAGCAGTTCTTC. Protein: CASSFNSGGHNEQFF.

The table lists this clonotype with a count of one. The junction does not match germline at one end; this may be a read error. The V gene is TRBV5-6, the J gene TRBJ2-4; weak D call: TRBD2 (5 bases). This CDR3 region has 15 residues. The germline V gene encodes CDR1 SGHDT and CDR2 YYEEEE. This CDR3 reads CASSFSSTTRNIRYF. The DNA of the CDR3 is TGTGCCAGCAGCTTTTCTAGCACGACCAGAAACATTCGGTACTTC.

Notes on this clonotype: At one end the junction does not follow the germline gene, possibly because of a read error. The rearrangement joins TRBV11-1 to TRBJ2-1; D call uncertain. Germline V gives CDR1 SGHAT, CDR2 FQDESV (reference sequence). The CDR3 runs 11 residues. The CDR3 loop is CASSPENERFF. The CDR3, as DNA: TGTGCCAGTAGCCCCGAAAATGAGCGGTTCTTC.

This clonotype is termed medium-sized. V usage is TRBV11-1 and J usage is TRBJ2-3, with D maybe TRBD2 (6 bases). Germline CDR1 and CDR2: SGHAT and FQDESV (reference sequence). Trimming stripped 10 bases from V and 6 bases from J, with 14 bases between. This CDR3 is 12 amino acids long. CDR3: CATRGGSDTQYF. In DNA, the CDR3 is TGTGCCACGCGGGGAGGTTCGGATACGCAGTATTTT. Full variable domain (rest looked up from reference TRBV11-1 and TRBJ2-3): EAEVAQSPRYKITEKSQAVAFWCDPISGHATLYWYRQILGQGPELLVQFQDESVVDDSQLPKDRFSAERLKGVDSTLKIQPAELGDSAMYLCATRGGSDTQYFGPGTRLTVL.

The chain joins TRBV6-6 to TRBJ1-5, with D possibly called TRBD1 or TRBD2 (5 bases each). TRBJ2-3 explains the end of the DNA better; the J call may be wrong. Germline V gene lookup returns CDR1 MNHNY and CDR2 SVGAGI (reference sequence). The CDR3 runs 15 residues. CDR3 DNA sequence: TGTGCCAGCAGTTACGCCGACAGCGGAAGCCAGCCCCAGTATTTT. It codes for CASSYADSGSQPQYF.

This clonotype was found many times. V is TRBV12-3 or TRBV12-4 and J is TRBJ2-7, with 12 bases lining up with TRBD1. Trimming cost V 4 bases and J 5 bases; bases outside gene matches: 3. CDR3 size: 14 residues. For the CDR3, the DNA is TGTGCCAGCAGTTCCGGGACAGGGGGCGACGAGCAGTACTTC. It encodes CASSSGTGGDEQYF.

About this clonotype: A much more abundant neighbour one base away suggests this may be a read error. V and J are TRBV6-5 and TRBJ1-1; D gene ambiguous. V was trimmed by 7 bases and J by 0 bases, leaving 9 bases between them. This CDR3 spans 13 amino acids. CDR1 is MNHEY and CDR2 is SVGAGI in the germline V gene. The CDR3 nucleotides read TGTGCCAGCACCGAGACACTGAACACTGAAGCTTTCTTT. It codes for CASTETLNTEAFF.

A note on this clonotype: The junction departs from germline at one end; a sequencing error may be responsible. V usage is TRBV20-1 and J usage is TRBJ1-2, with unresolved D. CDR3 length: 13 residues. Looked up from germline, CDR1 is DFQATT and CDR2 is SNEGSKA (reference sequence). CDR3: CSTRGPGGYGYTF. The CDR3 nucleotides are TGTAGTACTAGAGGTCCGGGCGGCTATGGCTACACCTTC.

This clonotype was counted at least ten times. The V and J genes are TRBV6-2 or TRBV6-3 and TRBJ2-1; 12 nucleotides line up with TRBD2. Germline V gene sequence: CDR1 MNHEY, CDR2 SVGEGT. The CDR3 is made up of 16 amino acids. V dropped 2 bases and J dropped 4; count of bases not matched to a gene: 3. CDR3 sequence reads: CASSYLAGGIYNEQFF. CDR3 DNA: TGTGCCAGCAGTTACCTAGCGGGAGGGATTTACAATGAGCAGTTCTTC.

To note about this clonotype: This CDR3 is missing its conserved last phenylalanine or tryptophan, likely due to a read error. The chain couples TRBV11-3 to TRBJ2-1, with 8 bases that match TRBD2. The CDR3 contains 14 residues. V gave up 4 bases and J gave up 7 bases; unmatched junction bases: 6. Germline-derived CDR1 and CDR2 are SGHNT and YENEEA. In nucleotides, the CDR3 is TGTGCCAGCAGCTGGGGAGGACTAGCTAATGAGCAGTTCTTA. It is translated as CASSWGGLANEQFL.

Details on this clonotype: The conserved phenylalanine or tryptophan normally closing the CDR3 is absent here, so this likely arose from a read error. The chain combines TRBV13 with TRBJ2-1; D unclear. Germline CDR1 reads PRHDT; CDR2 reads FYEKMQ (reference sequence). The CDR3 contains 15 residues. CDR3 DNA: TGTTCCAGCAGCTTAGCTAGTATTCTCTCCAATGAGCAGTTCGTC. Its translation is CSSSLASILSNEQFV.

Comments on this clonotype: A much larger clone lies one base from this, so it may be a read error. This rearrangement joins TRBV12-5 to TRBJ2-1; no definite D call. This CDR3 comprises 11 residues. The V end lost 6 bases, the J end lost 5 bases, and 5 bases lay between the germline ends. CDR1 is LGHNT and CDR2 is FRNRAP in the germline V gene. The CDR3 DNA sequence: TGTGCTAGTGGGGCCAACAATGAGCAGTTCTTC. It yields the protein CASGANNEQFF. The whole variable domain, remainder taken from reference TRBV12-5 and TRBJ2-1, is DARVTQTPRHKVTEMGQEVTMRCQPILGHNTVFWYRQTMMQGLELLAYFRNRAPLDDSGMPKDRFSAEMPDATLATLKIQPSEPRDSAVYFCASGANNEQFFGPGTRLTVL.

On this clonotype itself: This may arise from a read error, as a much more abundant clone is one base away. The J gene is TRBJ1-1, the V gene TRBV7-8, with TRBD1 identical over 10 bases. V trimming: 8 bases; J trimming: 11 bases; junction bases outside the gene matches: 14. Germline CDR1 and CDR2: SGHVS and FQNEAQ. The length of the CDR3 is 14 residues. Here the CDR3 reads CASGINSGTGAAFF. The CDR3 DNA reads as TGTGCCAGCGGCATAAACTCCGGGACAGGGGCTGCTTTCTTT. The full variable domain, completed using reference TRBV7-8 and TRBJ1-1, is GAGVSQSPRYKVAKRGQDVALRCDPISGHVSLFWYQQALGQGPEFLTYFQNEAQLDKSGLPSDRFFAERPEGSVSTLKIQRTQQEDSAVYLCASGINSGTGAAFFGQGTRLTVV.

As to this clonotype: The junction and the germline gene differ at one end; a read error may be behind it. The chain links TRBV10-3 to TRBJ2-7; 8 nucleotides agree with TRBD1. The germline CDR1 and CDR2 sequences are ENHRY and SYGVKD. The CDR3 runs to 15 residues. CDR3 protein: CAISGGQVYSYEKYF. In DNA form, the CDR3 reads TGTGCCATCAGTGGGGGACAGGTATACTCCTACGAGAAGTATTTC.

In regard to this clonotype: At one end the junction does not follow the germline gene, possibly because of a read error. CDR3 nucleotide sequence: TGCAGCGCCCCCCCCGGGCTTGAAGTTTTCTTT. Its protein is CSAPPGLEVFF. The chain carries TRBV29-1 and TRBJ1-1; no definite D call. CDR3 length equals 11 residues. Per germline, CDR1 SQVTM and CDR2 ANQGSEA.

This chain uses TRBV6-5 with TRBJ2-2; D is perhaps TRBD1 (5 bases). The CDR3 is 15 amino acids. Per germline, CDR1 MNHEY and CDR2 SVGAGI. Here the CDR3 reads CLSSYSFREGGELFF. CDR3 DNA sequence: TGTCTCAGCAGTTACTCGTTCAGGGAAGGCGGGGAGCTGTTTTTT.

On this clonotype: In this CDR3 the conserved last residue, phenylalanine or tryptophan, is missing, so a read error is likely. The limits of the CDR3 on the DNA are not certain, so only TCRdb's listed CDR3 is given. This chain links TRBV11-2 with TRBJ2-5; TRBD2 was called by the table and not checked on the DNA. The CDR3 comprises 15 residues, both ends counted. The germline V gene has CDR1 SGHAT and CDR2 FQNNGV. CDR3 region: CANSLDAGGQETKYL.